This TCR beta chain was profiled in a study of technical replicates of blood from a handful of donors. Some clones are missing from TCRdb's copy, which holds only in-frame ones; the method was immunoSEQ multiplex PCR. The repertoire has approximately 79,000 clones, approximately 97% of them found once; the top ten carry roughly 0.3%. There are 16 residues in the CDR3. Germline V gene data show CDR1 as SGHNT and CDR2 as YYREEE (reference sequence). V trimming: 4 bases; J trimming: 3 bases; junction bases outside the gene matches: 10. The sequenced sample was T cells isolated from PBMCs. The chain uses TRBV5-4 and TRBJ1-3; 7 bases are shared with TRBD1. The receptor comes from a human donor in good health. CDR3 residues: CASSKYGTAGGNTIYF. CDR3 DNA: TGTGCCAGCAGCAAGTACGGGACAGCAGGTGGAAACACCATATATTTT.